What follows are 5 T cell receptor beta chains derived from one specimen sequenced in a study of T cell changes during pregnancy in multiple sclerosis. Produced via immunoSEQ multiplex PCR; TCRdb's table is partial and in-frame only. Here the sample spans 70,000 to 95,000 clones, 90% to 95% being singletons. Source: peripheral blood, taken in the third trimester of pregnancy. These receptors were obtained from a female donor with multiple sclerosis, enrolled in a pregnancy study.

The V and J genes are TRBV4-1 and TRBJ2-1, with TRBD2 matching 8 bases. The CDR3 is 13 amino acids. CDR1 and CDR2 (germline): MGHRA, YSYEKL. The V and J ends lost 4 bases and 10 bases, in that order; junction bases with no gene match: 6. CDR3 residues: CASSPGLADEQFF. The CDR3 bases are TGCGCCAGCAGCCCTGGACTAGCTGACGAGCAGTTCTTC.

The rearrangement links TRBV19 to TRBJ1-1; 8 bases are a match to TRBD1. Germline CDR1 and CDR2: LNHDA and SQIVND (reference sequence). V trimming: 5 bases; J trimming: 4 bases; junction bases outside the gene matches: 3. The CDR3 length is 13 residues. Here the CDR3 DNA reads TGTGCCAGTAGTCAACAGGGGGGCACTGAAGCTTTCTTT. Its translation: CASSQQGGTEAFF.

This rearrangement joins TRBV7-9 to TRBJ2-1; 7 positions match TRBD1. There are 15 residues in the CDR3. CDR1 and CDR2 (germline): SEHNR, FQNEAQ (reference sequence). Unmatched junction bases numbered 7, after V lost 4 bases and J lost 4 bases. In DNA form, the CDR3 reads TGTGCCAGCAGCTCCCCAGGGGGTCGATACAATGAGCAGTTCTTC. It specifies CASSSPGGRYNEQFF. Full variable domain (missing parts from reference TRBV7-9 and TRBJ2-1): DTGVSQNPRHKITKRGQNVTFRCDPISEHNRLYWYRQTLGQGPEFLTYFQNEAQLEKSRLLSDRFSAERPKGSFSTLEIQRTEQGDSAMYLCASSSPGGRYNEQFFGPGTRLTVL.

This clone was detected a few times. The J gene is TRBJ2-7, the V gene TRBV6-6; 7 bases agree with TRBD2. CDR1 and CDR2 from the germline V gene are MNHNY and SVGAGI (reference sequence). The J segment lost 7 bases and the V segment lost 5 bases, leaving 8 bases of the junction unmatched. The CDR3 is 13 amino acids. CDR3 DNA: TGTGCCAGCAGTCAAGGACTAGGGCGGGAGCAGTACTTC. It codes for CASSQGLGREQYF.

This clone was counted once. This rearrangement joins TRBV10-3 to TRBJ2-3; 9 bases map to TRBD2. This CDR3 region has 13 residues. The germline V gene has CDR1 ENHRY and CDR2 SYGVKD. The junction had 1 base not matched to a gene; V was cut back by 9 bases and J by 0 bases. For the CDR3, the DNA is TGTGCCATTGGACTAGCGAGCACAGATACGCAGTATTTT. Its protein product is CAIGLASTDTQYF.